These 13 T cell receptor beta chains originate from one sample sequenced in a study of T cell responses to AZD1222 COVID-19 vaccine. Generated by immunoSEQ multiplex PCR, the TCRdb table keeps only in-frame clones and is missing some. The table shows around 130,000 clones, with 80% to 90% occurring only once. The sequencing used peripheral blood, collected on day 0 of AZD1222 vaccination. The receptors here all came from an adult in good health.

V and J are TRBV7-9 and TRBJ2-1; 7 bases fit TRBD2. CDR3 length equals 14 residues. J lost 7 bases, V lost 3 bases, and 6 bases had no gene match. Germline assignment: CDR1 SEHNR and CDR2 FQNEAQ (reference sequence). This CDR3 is CASSFGTTSNEQFF. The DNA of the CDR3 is TGTGCCAGCAGCTTCGGGACTACATCTAATGAGCAGTTCTTC.

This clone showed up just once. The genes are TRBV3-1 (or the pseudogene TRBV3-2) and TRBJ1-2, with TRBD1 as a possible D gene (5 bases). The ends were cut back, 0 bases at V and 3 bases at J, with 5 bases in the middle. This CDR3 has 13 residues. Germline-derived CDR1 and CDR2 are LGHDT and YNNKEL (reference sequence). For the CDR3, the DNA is TGTGCCAGCAGCCAAGAGGGGGACTATGGCTACACCTTC. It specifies CASSQEGDYGYTF.

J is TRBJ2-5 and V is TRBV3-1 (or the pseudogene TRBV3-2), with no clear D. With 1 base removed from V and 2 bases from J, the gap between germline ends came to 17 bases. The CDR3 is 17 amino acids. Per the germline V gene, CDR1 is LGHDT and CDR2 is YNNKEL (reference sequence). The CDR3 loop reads CASSQALGETYQETQYF. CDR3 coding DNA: TGTGCCAGCAGCCAAGCCCTTGGCGAAACTTATCAAGAGACCCAGTACTTC.

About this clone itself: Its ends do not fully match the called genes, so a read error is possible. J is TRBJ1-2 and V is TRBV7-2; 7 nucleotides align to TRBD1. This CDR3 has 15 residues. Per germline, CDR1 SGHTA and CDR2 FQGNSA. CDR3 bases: TGTGCCAGCAGCTTAGGGACAGGCAGTTTCTATGGATACACCTTC. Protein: CASSLGTGSFYGYTF.

The CDR3: CASSRDGSYNEQFF. The CDR3 DNA reads as TGTGCCAGCAGCCGAGACGGCTCCTACAATGAGCAGTTCTTC. The chain is built from TRBV7-8 and TRBJ2-1; unclear D gene. There are 14 residues in the CDR3. CDR1 is SGHVS and CDR2 is FQNEAQ in the germline V gene. Trimming removed 5 bases at V and 0 bases at J, with 8 bases between.

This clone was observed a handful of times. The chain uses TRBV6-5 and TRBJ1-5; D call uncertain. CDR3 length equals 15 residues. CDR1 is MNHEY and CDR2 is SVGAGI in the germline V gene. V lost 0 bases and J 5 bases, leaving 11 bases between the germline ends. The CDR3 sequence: CASSYSNPADQPQHF. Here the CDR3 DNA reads TGTGCCAGCAGTTACTCGAACCCGGCAGATCAGCCCCAGCATTTT.

The CDR3 here is CASSYLQGSTEAFF. The CDR3 bases are TGCGCCAGCAGCTACCTGCAGGGCAGCACTGAAGCTTTCTTT. This chain uses TRBV5-1 with TRBJ1-1; D possibly corresponds to TRBD1 (5 bases). The length of the CDR3 is 14 residues. V gave up 3 bases and J gave up 4 bases, with 13 bases separating them. The V gene's germline CDR1 is SGHRS and CDR2 YFSETQ. The full variable domain, in which reference TRBV5-1 and TRBJ1-1 provide the parts outside the CDR3, is KAGVTQTPRYLIKTRGQQVTLSCSPISGHRSVSWYQQTPGQGLQFLFEYFSETQRNKGNFPGRFSGRQFSNSRSEMNVSTLELGDSALYLCASSYLQGSTEAFFGQGTRLTVV.

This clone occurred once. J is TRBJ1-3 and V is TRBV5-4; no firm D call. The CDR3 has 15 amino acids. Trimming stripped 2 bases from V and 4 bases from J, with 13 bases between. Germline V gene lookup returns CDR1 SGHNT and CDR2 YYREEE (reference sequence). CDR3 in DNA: TGTGCCAGCAGCTTAGGAAGGGTTACGGGAAACACCATATATTTT. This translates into CASSLGRVTGNTIYF.

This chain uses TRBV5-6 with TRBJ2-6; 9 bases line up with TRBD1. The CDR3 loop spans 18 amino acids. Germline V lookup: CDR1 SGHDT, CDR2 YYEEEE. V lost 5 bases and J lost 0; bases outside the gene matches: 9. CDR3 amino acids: CASRSGQGPFSGANVLTF. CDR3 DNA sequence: TGTGCCAGCAGGTCGGGACAGGGTCCATTCTCTGGGGCCAACGTCCTGACTTTC.

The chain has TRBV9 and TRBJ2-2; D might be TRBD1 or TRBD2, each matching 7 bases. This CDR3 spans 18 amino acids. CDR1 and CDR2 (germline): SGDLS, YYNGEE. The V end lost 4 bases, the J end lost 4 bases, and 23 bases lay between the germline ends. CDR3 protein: CASSPREGAPWGTGELFF. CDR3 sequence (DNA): TGTGCCAGCAGCCCAAGGGAGGGGGCCCCCTGGGGCACCGGGGAGCTGTTTTTT.

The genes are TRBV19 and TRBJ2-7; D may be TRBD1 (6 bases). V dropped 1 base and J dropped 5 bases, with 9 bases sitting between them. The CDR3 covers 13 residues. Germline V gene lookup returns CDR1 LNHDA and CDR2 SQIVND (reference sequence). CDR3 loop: CASSIVGTNEQYF. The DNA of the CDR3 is TGTGCCAGTAGTATAGTCGGGACAAACGAGCAGTACTTC.

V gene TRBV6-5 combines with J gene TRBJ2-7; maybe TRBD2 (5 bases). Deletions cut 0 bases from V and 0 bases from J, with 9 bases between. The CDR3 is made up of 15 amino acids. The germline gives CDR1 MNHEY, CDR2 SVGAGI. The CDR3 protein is CASSYSREISYEQYF. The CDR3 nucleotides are TGTGCCAGCAGTTACTCTCGGGAAATCTCCTACGAGCAGTACTTC.

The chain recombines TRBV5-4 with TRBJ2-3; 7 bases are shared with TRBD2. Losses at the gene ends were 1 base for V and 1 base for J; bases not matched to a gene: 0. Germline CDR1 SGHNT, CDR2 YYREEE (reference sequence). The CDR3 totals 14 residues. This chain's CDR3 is CASSLTSGTDTQYF. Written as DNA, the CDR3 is TGTGCCAGCAGCTTGACTAGCGGCACAGATACGCAGTATTTT.